A selection of T cell receptor beta chains follows, all from one sample in a study of cytomegalovirus exposure and HLA in healthy donors. Clones were sequenced by immunoSEQ multiplex PCR, and TCRdb holds only the in-frame ones, with some missing. The sample consists of roughly 140,000 clones, roughly 79% of them appearing once. The sample consisted of PBMCs. These receptors were taken from a male donor in good health and CMV-seronegative. Both conserved end residues are trimmed from each CDR3. The order of the fields is D gene, V gene, CDR3 protein. The D gene is left open where the match is weak.

d_gene: NA
v_gene: TRBV7-9
CDR3aa: ASSSPPLANQETQY

d_gene: TRBD2
v_gene: TRBV19
CDR3aa: ASSSLGAGDRDEQF

d_gene: NA
v_gene: TRBV7-9
CDR3aa: ASSWTASSYEQY

d_gene: TRBD1
v_gene: TRBV19
CDR3aa: ASSPRQGSATNEKLF

d_gene: TRBD2
v_gene: TRBV10-3
CDR3aa: AISEYRTSGTDTQY

d_gene: NA
v_gene: TRBV7-9
CDR3aa: SSSLGGGTEAF

d_gene: NA
v_gene: TRBV7-6
CDR3aa: ASSRGASNTGELF

d_gene: TRBD1
v_gene: TRBV5-1
CDR3aa: ASSLIGGRNQPQH

d_gene: TRBD1
v_gene: TRBV7-9
CDR3aa: ASSQGTGVRETQY

d_gene: NA
v_gene: TRBV4-3
CDR3aa: ASSQVAGTGANVLT

d_gene: NA
v_gene: TRBV9
CDR3aa: ASSLWVAASTDTQY

d_gene: NA
v_gene: TRBV4-3
CDR3aa: ASSQGPKGSLGNTIY

d_gene: NA
v_gene: TRBV9
CDR3aa: ASSLSDSVNEKLF

d_gene: TRBD2
v_gene: TRBV13
CDR3aa: ASCLSGRELHNEQF

d_gene: NA
v_gene: TRBV6-1
CDR3aa: ASRVGEKLF

d_gene: TRBD1
v_gene: TRBV11-2
CDR3aa: ASSSRTRDSPYEQY

d_gene: TRBD1
v_gene: TRBV7-8
CDR3aa: ASSPQTGGARNQPQH

d_gene: NA
v_gene: TRBV29-1
CDR3aa: SVGGQYNEQF

d_gene: NA
v_gene: TRBV6-1
CDR3aa: ASSEGWGTEKLF

d_gene: TRBD2
v_gene: TRBV5-1
CDR3aa: ASSLFPAGGTDTQY

d_gene: NA
v_gene: TRBV19
CDR3aa: ASSTQGMNTEAF

d_gene: NA
v_gene: TRBV5-1
CDR3aa: ASSFGAPYNEQF

d_gene: NA
v_gene: TRBV12-2
CDR3aa: ASRLRGGGECNQPQH

d_gene: TRBD1
v_gene: TRBV7-2
CDR3aa: ASSPGQGPYNEQF

d_gene: TRBD2
v_gene: TRBV19
CDR3aa: ASSKTSGGSTDEQF

d_gene: NA
v_gene: TRBV6-1
CDR3aa: ASSEGQRLVTEAF

d_gene: NA
v_gene: TRBV2
CDR3aa: ASSTPRGQETQY

d_gene: TRBD1
v_gene: TRBV5-6
CDR3aa: ASSGTGKGYGYT

d_gene: TRBD1
v_gene: TRBV5-5
CDR3aa: ASSLGQGGFNSPLH

d_gene: TRBD1
v_gene: TRBV5-1
CDR3aa: ASSLGGGDRGSHEQF

d_gene: NA
v_gene: TRBV6-6
CDR3aa: ASSSLTAYDNQPQH

d_gene: TRBD2
v_gene: TRBV7-9
CDR3aa: ASSLVAGPYEQY

d_gene: TRBD2
v_gene: TRBV27
CDR3aa: ASSLLTSLYNEQF

d_gene: NA
v_gene: TRBV5-5
CDR3aa: ASSVGGYGYT

d_gene: NA
v_gene: TRBV7-9
CDR3aa: SSSLDLQGRRLGTQY

d_gene: TRBD1
v_gene: TRBV9
CDR3aa: ASSGHQGVHTEAF